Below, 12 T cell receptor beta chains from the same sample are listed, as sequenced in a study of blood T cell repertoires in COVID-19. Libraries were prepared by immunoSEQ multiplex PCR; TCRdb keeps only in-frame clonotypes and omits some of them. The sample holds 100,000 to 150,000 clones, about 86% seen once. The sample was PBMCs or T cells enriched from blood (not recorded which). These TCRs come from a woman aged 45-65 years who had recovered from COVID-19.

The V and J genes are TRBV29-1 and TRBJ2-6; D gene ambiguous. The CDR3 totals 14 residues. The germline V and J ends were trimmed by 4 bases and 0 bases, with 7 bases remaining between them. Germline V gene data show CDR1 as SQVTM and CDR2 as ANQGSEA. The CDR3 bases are TGCAGCGTTGTTATGTCCTCTGGGGCCAACGTCCTGACTTTC. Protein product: CSVVMSSGANVLTF.

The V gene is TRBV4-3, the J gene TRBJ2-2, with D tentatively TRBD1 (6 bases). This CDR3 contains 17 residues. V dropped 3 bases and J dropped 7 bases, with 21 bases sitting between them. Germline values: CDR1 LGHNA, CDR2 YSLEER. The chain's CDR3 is CASSQGRDMGRVGELFF. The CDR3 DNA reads TGCGCCAGCAGCCAGGGCCGGGACATGGGTAGGGTCGGGGAGCTGTTTTTT.

CDR3 in DNA: TGTGCCAGCAGCTTACCACGAGGACAGGGCTCCTACGAGCAGTACTTC. This gives the protein CASSLPRGQGSYEQYF. The genes are TRBV7-9 and TRBJ2-7, with 8 bases aligning to TRBD1. The CDR3 runs 16 residues. CDR1 is SEHNR and CDR2 is FQNEAQ in the germline V gene (reference sequence). Unmatched junction bases numbered 6, after V lost 2 bases and J lost 0 bases.

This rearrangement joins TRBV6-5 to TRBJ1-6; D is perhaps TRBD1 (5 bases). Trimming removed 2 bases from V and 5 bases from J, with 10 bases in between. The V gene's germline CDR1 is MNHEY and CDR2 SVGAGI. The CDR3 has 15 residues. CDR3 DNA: TGTGCCAGCAGTTACCTGTTAGGGGATAATTCACCCCTCCACTTT. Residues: CASSYLLGDNSPLHF.

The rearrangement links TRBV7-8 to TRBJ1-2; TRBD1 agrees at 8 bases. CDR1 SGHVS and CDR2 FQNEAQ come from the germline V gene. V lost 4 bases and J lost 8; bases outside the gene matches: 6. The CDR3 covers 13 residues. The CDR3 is CASSSDRGFGYTF. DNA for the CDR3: TGTGCCAGCAGCTCCGACAGGGGATTCGGCTACACCTTC.

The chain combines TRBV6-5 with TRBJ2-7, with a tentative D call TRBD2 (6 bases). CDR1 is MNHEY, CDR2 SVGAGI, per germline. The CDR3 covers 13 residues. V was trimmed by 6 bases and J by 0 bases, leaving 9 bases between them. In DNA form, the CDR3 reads TGTGCCAGCAGGGAGGGGAGCTCCTACGAGCAGTACTTC. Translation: CASREGSSYEQYF.

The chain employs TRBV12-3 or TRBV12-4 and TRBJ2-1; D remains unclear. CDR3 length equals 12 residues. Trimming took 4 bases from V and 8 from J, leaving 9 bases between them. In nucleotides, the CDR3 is TGTGCCAGCAGTTATGGGCCCTATGAGCAGTTCTTC. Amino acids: CASSYGPYEQFF.

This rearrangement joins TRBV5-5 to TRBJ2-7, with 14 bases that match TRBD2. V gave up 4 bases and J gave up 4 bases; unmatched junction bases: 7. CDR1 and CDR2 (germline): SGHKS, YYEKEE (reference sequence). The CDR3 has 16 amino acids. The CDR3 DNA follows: TGTGCCAGCAGCGCGACTAGCGGGGGGGCCAGGTACGAGCAGTACTTC. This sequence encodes CASSATSGGARYEQYF.

The CDR3 sequence: CASSTDTGGLGYTF. In DNA form, the CDR3 reads TGTGCCAGCAGCACCGACACAGGGGGCCTTGGCTACACCTTC. The chain uses TRBV9 and TRBJ1-2, with 9 bases lining up with TRBD1. CDR3 size: 14 residues. Trimming took 4 bases from V and 7 from J; bases not matched to a gene: 8. The germline V gene has CDR1 SGDLS and CDR2 YYNGEE.

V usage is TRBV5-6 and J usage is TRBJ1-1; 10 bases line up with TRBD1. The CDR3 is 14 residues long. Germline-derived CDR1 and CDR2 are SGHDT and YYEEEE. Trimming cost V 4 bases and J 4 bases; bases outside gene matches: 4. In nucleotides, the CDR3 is TGTGCCAGCAGCGAGGACAGGGGGGGCACTGAAGCTTTCTTT. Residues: CASSEDRGGTEAFF.

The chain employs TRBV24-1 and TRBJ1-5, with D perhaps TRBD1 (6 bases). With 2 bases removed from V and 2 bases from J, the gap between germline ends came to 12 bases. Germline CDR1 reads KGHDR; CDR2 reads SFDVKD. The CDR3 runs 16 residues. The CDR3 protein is CATSDSTGPGNQPQHF. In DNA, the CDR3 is TGTGCCACCAGTGATTCAACAGGGCCGGGCAATCAGCCCCAGCATTTT.

As DNA, the CDR3 is TGTGCCAGCAGCTCGAGACTAGCGGGGGGAGACAATGAGCAGTTCTTC. It translates to CASSSRLAGGDNEQFF. This chain links TRBV5-4 with TRBJ2-1; TRBD2 aligns across 13 bases. The CDR3 is 16 amino acids. J gave up 5 bases and V 3 bases, and 5 bases lay outside the gene matches. Germline lookup yields CDR1 SGHNT and CDR2 YYREEE (reference sequence).